This T cell receptor (beta chain) is from a study of T cell repertoires in cytomegalovirus infection. Study-level background: Evidence of both CMV infection and a matching HLA type came from public TCR beta signatures. The study, taken as a whole, reports: Adding up the frequency of public TCR beta families identified people who carried CMV plus the relevant HLA. HLA-C-restricted, CMV-specific TCR beta clonotypes were dominant ex vivo.

To note about this clonotype: What it binds is not known.

The CDR3 extends over 14 amino acids. V was pared by 4 bases and J by 4 bases, with 3 bases of the junction left unmatched. The germline V gene encodes CDR1 MGHRA and CDR2 YSYEKL. TCRdb re-analysed the reads in MiXCR, keeping a single row per CDR3 protein. Altogether approximately 260,000 distinct CDR3 sequences are present, approximately 15% being singletons, with the ten largest covering over 40%. Sequenced input: CD8+ T cells from PBMCs. The rearrangement links TRBV4-1 to TRBJ2-5; TRBD2 matches at 10 bases. This clonotype originated in a human donor in good health (CMV status not recorded). Some clones in this sample may be carry-over from other donors' samples. The CDR3 region is CASSPRLAGETQYF. For the CDR3, the DNA is TGCGCCAGCAGCCCGCGACTAGCGGGAGAGACCCAGTACTTC.